These T cell receptor beta chains were read from a single sample in a study of cytomegalovirus exposure and HLA in healthy donors. Measured with immunoSEQ multiplex PCR; TCRdb has only the in-frame clones, and not every one. The data contain tens of thousands of clones, about 57% of them singletons. The source material was PBMCs. These receptors came from a human donor in good health. Both conserved end residues are part of each CDR3. Each record gives: clone size, V gene, J gene, D gene, CDR3 protein, CDR3 DNA. D genes are given only for firm matches. Expanded clones get a size class; other rows say once, few or many, or leave the size out.

clone_size: NA; v_call: TRBV9; j_call: TRBJ2-2; d_call: NA; cdr3_aa: CASSVATRGELFF; cdr3_nt: TGTGCCAGCAGCGTAGCTACGAGGGGGGAGCTGTTTTTT
clone_size: NA; v_call: TRBV5-4; j_call: TRBJ1-2; d_call: TRBD1; cdr3_aa: CASSPRDRNYGYTF; cdr3_nt: TGTGCCAGCAGCCCGAGGGACAGGAACTATGGCTACACCTTC
clone_size: NA; v_call: TRBV21-1; j_call: TRBJ2-7; d_call: NA; cdr3_aa: CASSKSCLLSYEQYF; cdr3_nt: TGTGCCAGCAGCAAATCTTGTCTCCTCTCCTACGAGCAGTACTTC
clone_size: few; v_call: TRBV6-5; j_call: TRBJ2-2; d_call: NA; cdr3_aa: CASSYSRGNTGELFF; cdr3_nt: TGTGCCAGCAGTTACTCAAGGGGGAACACCGGGGAGCTGTTTTTT
clone_size: NA; v_call: TRBV4-1; j_call: TRBJ1-4; d_call: NA; cdr3_aa: CASSPNVFNEKLFF; cdr3_nt: TGCGCCAGCAGCCCTAACGTCTTTAATGAAAAACTGTTTTTT
clone_size: NA; v_call: TRBV5-6; j_call: TRBJ2-7; d_call: NA; cdr3_aa: CASSFWAGAEQYF; cdr3_nt: TGTGCCAGCAGCTTCTGGGCGGGGGCCGAGCAGTACTTC
clone_size: NA; v_call: TRBV30; j_call: TRBJ1-6; d_call: NA; cdr3_aa: CAWSPVARSPLHF; cdr3_nt: TGTGCCTGGAGTCCTGTAGCTCGGTCACCCCTCCACTTT
clone_size: NA; v_call: TRBV2; j_call: TRBJ2-2; d_call: TRBD2; cdr3_aa: CASGGGATGELFF; cdr3_nt: TGTGCCAGCGGCGGGGGGGCCACCGGGGAGCTGTTTTTT
clone_size: NA; v_call: TRBV18; j_call: TRBJ2-1; d_call: TRBD1; cdr3_aa: CASSPNRDRVYNEQFF; cdr3_nt: TGTGCCAGCTCACCAAACCGGGACAGGGTCTACAATGAGCAGTTCTTC
clone_size: NA; v_call: TRBV4-1; j_call: TRBJ2-7; d_call: NA; cdr3_aa: CASSPGLFAYEQYF; cdr3_nt: TGCGCCAGCAGCCCCGGACTCTTTGCCTACGAGCAGTACTTC
clone_size: NA; v_call: TRBV6-1; j_call: TRBJ2-7; d_call: NA; cdr3_aa: CASSDGGAGYEQYF; cdr3_nt: TGTGCCAGCAGTGATGGAGGGGCGGGCTACGAGCAGTACTTC
clone_size: NA; v_call: TRBV2; j_call: TRBJ2-5; d_call: NA; cdr3_aa: CASHRGVSRETQYF; cdr3_nt: TGTGCCAGCCACCGCGGGGTCTCGCGGGAGACCCAGTACTTC
clone_size: few; v_call: TRBV4-3; j_call: TRBJ2-7; d_call: NA; cdr3_aa: CASSQHDSYEQYF; cdr3_nt: TGCGCCAGCAGCCAGCACGACAGTTACGAGCAGTACTTC
clone_size: NA; v_call: TRBV27; j_call: TRBJ2-7; d_call: TRBD1; cdr3_aa: CASSLVGDRGHEQYF; cdr3_nt: TGTGCCAGCAGCCTCGTGGGGGACAGGGGCCACGAGCAGTACTTC
clone_size: few; v_call: TRBV4-1; j_call: TRBJ1-3; d_call: NA; cdr3_aa: CASSPPPDRSSGNTIYF; cdr3_nt: TGCGCCAGCAGCCCACCCCCGGACAGAAGCTCTGGAAACACCATATATTTT
clone_size: few; v_call: TRBV2; j_call: TRBJ1-2; d_call: NA; cdr3_aa: CASSLQRSYGYTF; cdr3_nt: TGTGCCAGCAGCCTACAGCGGAGTTATGGCTACACCTTC
clone_size: NA; v_call: TRBV7-6; j_call: TRBJ1-5; d_call: TRBD1; cdr3_aa: CASSLGQGIYSNQPQHF; cdr3_nt: TGTGCCAGCAGCTTAGGACAGGGGATTTATAGCAATCAGCCCCAGCATTTT
clone_size: few; v_call: TRBV7-6; j_call: TRBJ2-2; d_call: TRBD1; cdr3_aa: CASSLEGGRNTGELFF; cdr3_nt: TGTGCCAGCAGCTTAGAAGGGGGCCGGAACACCGGGGAGCTGTTTTTT
clone_size: NA; v_call: TRBV7-9; j_call: TRBJ1-1; d_call: NA; cdr3_aa: CASSLAGNTEAFF; cdr3_nt: TGTGCCAGCAGCTTGGCGGGGAACACTGAAGCTTTCTTT
clone_size: NA; v_call: TRBV30; j_call: TRBJ2-5; d_call: TRBD1; cdr3_aa: CAWSALTGGLETQYF; cdr3_nt: TGTGCCTGGAGCGCATTGACAGGGGGCTTGGAGACCCAGTACTTC
clone_size: once; v_call: TRBV9; j_call: TRBJ2-6; d_call: TRBD1; cdr3_aa: CASSETRDRAYSGANVLTF; cdr3_nt: TGTGCCAGCAGCGAGACCCGGGACAGGGCATACTCTGGGGCCAACGTCCTGACTTTC
clone_size: NA; v_call: TRBV27; j_call: TRBJ2-7; d_call: TRBD1; cdr3_aa: CASSSTQGYEDEQYF; cdr3_nt: TGTGCCAGCAGTTCTACACAGGGGTATGAGGACGAGCAGTACTTC
clone_size: few; v_call: TRBV2; j_call: TRBJ1-2; d_call: TRBD1; cdr3_aa: CASSGQGLDGYTF; cdr3_nt: TGTGCCAGCAGTGGACAGGGGCTAGATGGCTACACCTTC
clone_size: NA; v_call: TRBV5-1; j_call: TRBJ2-7; d_call: NA; cdr3_aa: CASSLGAYYEQYF; cdr3_nt: TGCGCCAGCAGCTTGGGGGCCTACTACGAGCAGTACTTC
clone_size: NA; v_call: TRBV11-2; j_call: TRBJ2-3; d_call: TRBD2; cdr3_aa: CASSLGLAGGQDTQYF; cdr3_nt: TGTGCCAGCAGCTTAGGACTAGCGGGGGGGCAAGATACGCAGTATTTT
clone_size: NA; v_call: TRBV9; j_call: TRBJ2-3; d_call: NA; cdr3_aa: CASSATVADTQYF; cdr3_nt: TGTGCCAGCAGCGCGACAGTTGCAGATACGCAGTATTTT
clone_size: NA; v_call: TRBV5-1; j_call: TRBJ2-5; d_call: TRBD2; cdr3_aa: CASSLGAAGEGETQYF; cdr3_nt: TGCGCCAGCAGCCTTGGGGCTGCGGGGGAAGGGGAGACCCAGTACTTC
clone_size: few; v_call: TRBV28; j_call: TRBJ2-7; d_call: NA; cdr3_aa: CASRAGAYEQYF; cdr3_nt: TGTGCCAGCAGGGCAGGCGCCTACGAGCAGTACTTC
clone_size: few; v_call: TRBV5-1; j_call: TRBJ2-3; d_call: TRBD2; cdr3_aa: CASSLGAGVPDTQYF; cdr3_nt: TGCGCCAGCAGCTTAGGAGCGGGGGTTCCAGATACGCAGTATTTT
clone_size: NA; v_call: TRBV6-5; j_call: TRBJ2-1; d_call: TRBD1; cdr3_aa: CASSSGTGPHNEQFF; cdr3_nt: TGTGCCAGCAGTTCCGGGACAGGGCCCCACAATGAGCAGTTCTTC
clone_size: NA; v_call: TRBV2; j_call: TRBJ1-2; d_call: TRBD1; cdr3_aa: CASVRTGVEIYGYTF; cdr3_nt: TGTGCCAGCGTACGGACAGGGGTAGAGATCTATGGCTACACCTTC
clone_size: NA; v_call: TRBV7-2; j_call: TRBJ2-3; d_call: NA; cdr3_aa: CASLPRGGAANTQYF; cdr3_nt: TGTGCCAGCCTCCCGAGAGGGGGGGCGGCAAATACGCAGTATTTT
clone_size: NA; v_call: TRBV28; j_call: TRBJ1-6; d_call: NA; cdr3_aa: CASKDSSYNSPLHF; cdr3_nt: TGTGCCAGCAAAGATAGCTCCTATAATTCACCCCTCCACTTT
clone_size: few; v_call: TRBV7-2; j_call: TRBJ2-7; d_call: NA; cdr3_aa: CASSPPLYEQYF; cdr3_nt: TGTGCCAGCAGCCCCCCCCTCTACGAGCAGTACTTC
clone_size: NA; v_call: TRBV29-1; j_call: TRBJ2-4; d_call: TRBD2; cdr3_aa: CSVEKRGGKNIQYF; cdr3_nt: TGCAGCGTTGAAAAGCGGGGGGGAAAAAACATTCAGTACTTC
clone_size: NA; v_call: TRBV10-3; j_call: TRBJ2-3; d_call: TRBD2; cdr3_aa: CAISETSGGATQYF; cdr3_nt: TGTGCCATCAGTGAAACTAGCGGGGGGGCAACGCAGTATTTT
clone_size: NA; v_call: TRBV10-3; j_call: TRBJ2-1; d_call: TRBD1; cdr3_aa: CAISEGTGGYRNEQFF; cdr3_nt: TGTGCCATCAGTGAGGGGACAGGGGGCTATAGGAATGAGCAGTTCTTC
clone_size: NA; v_call: TRBV4-3; j_call: TRBJ1-6; d_call: TRBD1; cdr3_aa: CASSRRTGRNFLPSYNSPLHF; cdr3_nt: TGCGCCAGCAGCCGAAGGACAGGGCGAAACTTTCTCCCCTCCTATAATTCACCCCTCCACTTT
clone_size: NA; v_call: TRBV5-1; j_call: TRBJ2-3; d_call: TRBD2; cdr3_aa: CASHLSGGPSDTQYF; cdr3_nt: TGCGCCAGCCACCTTAGCGGGGGGCCTTCGGATACGCAGTATTTT
clone_size: once; v_call: TRBV7-9; j_call: TRBJ2-7; d_call: NA; cdr3_aa: CASSFQGYEQYF; cdr3_nt: TGTGCCAGCAGCTTCCAGGGGTACGAGCAGTACTTC
clone_size: NA; v_call: TRBV7-8; j_call: TRBJ2-3; d_call: TRBD1; cdr3_aa: CASRGQFTDTQYF; cdr3_nt: TGTGCCAGCAGGGGACAGTTCACAGATACGCAGTATTTT
clone_size: NA; v_call: TRBV6-6; j_call: TRBJ2-7; d_call: NA; cdr3_aa: CASSAELYEQYF; cdr3_nt: TGTGCCAGCAGTGCGGAGCTCTACGAGCAGTACTTC
clone_size: NA; v_call: TRBV4-1; j_call: TRBJ1-2; d_call: NA; cdr3_aa: CASSQESNYGYTF; cdr3_nt: TGCGCCAGCAGCCAAGAGAGTAACTATGGCTACACCTTC
clone_size: NA; v_call: TRBV6-5; j_call: TRBJ2-7; d_call: NA; cdr3_aa: CASKSGANSYEQYF; cdr3_nt: TGTGCCAGCAAGTCAGGGGCGAACTCCTACGAGCAGTACTTC
clone_size: few; v_call: TRBV5-1; j_call: TRBJ2-3; d_call: TRBD1; cdr3_aa: CASRGQNTDTQYF; cdr3_nt: TGCGCCAGCAGGGGACAGAACACAGATACGCAGTATTTT
clone_size: NA; v_call: TRBV14; j_call: TRBJ2-5; d_call: NA; cdr3_aa: CASSQETNSRTQYF; cdr3_nt: TGTGCCAGCAGCCAAGAAACGAATTCGCGGACCCAGTACTTC
clone_size: few; v_call: TRBV6-5; j_call: TRBJ2-5; d_call: TRBD2; cdr3_aa: CASSPLAGGLEEQYF; cdr3_nt: TGTGCCAGCAGCCCACTAGCGGGGGGCCTCGAGGAGCAGTACTTC